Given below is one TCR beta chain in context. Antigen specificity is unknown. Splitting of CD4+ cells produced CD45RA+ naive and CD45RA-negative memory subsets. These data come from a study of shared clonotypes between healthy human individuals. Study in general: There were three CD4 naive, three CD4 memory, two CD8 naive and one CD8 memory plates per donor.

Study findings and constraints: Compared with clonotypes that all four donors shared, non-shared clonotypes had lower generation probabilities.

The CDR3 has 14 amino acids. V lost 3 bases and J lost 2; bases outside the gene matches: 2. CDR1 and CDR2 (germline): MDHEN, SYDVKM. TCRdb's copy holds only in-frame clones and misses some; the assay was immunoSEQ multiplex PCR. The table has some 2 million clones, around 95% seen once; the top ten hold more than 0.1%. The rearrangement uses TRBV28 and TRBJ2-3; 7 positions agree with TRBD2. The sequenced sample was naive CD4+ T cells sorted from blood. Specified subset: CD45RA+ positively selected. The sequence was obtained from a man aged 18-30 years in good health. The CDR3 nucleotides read TGTGCCAGCAGTTTCCGGGGGGACACAGATACGCAGTATTTT. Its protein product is CASSFRGDTDTQYF.